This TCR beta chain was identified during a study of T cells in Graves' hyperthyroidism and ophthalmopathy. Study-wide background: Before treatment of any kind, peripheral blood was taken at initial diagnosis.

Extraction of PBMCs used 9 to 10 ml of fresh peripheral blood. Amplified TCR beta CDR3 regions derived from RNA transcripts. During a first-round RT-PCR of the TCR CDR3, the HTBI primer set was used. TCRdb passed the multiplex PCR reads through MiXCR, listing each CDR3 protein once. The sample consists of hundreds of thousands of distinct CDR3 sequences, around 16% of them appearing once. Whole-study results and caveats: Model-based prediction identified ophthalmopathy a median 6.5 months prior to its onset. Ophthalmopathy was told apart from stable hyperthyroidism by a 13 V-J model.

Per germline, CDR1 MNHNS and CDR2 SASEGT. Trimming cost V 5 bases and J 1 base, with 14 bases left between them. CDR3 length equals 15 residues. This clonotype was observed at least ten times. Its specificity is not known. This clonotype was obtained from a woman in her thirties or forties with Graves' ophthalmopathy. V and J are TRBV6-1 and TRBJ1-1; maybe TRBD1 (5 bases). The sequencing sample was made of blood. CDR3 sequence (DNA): TGTGCCAGCAGTAACTCCGGGACGGGGAACACTGAAGCTTTCTTT. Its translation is CASSNSGTGNTEAFF.